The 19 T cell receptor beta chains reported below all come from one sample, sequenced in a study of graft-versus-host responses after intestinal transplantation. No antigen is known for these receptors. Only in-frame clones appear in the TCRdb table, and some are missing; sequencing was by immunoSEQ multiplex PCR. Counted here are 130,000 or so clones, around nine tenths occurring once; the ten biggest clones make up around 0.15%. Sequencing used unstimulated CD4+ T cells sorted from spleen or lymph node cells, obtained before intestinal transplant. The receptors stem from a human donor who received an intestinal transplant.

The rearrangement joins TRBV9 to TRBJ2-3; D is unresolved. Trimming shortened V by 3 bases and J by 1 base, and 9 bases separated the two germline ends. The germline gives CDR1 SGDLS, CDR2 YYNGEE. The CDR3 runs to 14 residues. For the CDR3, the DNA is TGTGCCAGCAGCGCTTTATCAGGCACAGATACGCAGTATTTT. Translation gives CASSALSGTDTQYF.

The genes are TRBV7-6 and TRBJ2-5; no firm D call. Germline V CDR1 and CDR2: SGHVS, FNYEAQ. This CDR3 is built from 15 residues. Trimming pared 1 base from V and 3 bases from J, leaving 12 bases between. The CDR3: CASSLEQSYKETQYF. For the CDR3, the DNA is TGTGCCAGCAGCTTAGAACAGTCTTACAAAGAGACCCAGTACTTC.

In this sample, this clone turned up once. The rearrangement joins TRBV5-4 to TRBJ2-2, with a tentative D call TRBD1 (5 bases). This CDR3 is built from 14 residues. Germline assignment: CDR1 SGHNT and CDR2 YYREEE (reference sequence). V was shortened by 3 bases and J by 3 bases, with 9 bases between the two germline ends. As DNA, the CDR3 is TGTGCCAGCAGCTGGGGCTTTGACACCGGGGAGCTGTTTTTT. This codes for CASSWGFDTGELFF. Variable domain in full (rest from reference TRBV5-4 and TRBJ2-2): ETGVTQSPTHLIKTRGQQVTLRCSSQSGHNTVSWYQQALGQGPQFIFQYYREEENGRGNFPPRFSGLQFPNYSSELNVNALELDDSALYLCASSWGFDTGELFFGEGSRLTVL.

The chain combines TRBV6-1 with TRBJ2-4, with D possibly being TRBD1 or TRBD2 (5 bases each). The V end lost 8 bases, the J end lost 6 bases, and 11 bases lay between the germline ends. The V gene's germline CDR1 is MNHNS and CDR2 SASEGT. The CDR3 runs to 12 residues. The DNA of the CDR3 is TGTGCCAGCGAGGGGTTGGGAAACATTCAGTACTTC. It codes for CASEGLGNIQYF.

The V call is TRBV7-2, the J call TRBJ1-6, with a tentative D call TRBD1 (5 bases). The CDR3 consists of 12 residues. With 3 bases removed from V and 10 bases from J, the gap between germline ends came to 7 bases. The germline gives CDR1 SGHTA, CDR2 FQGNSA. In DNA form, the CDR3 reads TGTGCCAGCAGCTTTGGGGACTCACCCCTCCACTTT. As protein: CASSFGDSPLHF.

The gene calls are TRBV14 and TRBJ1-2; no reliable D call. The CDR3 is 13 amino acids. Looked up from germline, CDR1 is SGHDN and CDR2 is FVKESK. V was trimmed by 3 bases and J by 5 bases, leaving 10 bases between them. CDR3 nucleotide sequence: TGTGCCAGCAGCCAGGACTTGGGTTATGGCTACACCTTC. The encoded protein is CASSQDLGYGYTF.

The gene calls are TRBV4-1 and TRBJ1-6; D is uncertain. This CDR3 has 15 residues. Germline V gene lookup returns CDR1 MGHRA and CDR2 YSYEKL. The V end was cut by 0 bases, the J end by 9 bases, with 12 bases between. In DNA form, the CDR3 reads TGCGCCAGCAGCCAAGACAGAAGACCGATTTCACCCCTCCACTTT. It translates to CASSQDRRPISPLHF.

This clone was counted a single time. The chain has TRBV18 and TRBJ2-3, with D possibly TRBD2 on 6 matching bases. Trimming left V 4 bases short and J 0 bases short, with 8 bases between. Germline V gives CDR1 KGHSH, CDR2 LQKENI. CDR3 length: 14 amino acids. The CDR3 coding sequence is TGTGCCAGCTCACGACTAGACAGCACAGATACGCAGTATTTT. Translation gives CASSRLDSTDTQYF.

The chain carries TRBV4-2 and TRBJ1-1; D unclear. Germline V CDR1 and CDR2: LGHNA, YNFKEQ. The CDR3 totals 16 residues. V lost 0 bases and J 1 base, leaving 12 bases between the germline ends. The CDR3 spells CASSQDVREANTEAFF. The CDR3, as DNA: TGTGCCAGCAGCCAAGATGTTAGGGAAGCGAACACTGAAGCTTTCTTT.

CDR3 amino acids: CASSPSSLSSYEQYF. The CDR3 DNA is TGTGCCAGCAGCCCTAGTTCATTGAGCTCCTACGAGCAGTACTTC. V and J are TRBV9 and TRBJ2-7; D is unresolved. Germline V CDR1 and CDR2: SGDLS, YYNGEE. The CDR3 runs to 15 residues. Deletions cut 4 bases from V and 0 bases from J, with 14 bases between.

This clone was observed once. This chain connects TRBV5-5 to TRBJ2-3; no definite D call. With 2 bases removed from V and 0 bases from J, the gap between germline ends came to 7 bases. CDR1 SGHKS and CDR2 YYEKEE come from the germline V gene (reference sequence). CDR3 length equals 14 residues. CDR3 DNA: TGTGCCAGCAGCTTATTCTCTAGCACAGATACGCAGTATTTT. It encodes CASSLFSSTDTQYF.

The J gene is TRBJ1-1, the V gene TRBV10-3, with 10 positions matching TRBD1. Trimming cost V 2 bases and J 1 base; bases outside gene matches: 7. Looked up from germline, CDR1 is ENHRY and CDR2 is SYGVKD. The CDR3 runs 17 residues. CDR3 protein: CAISELPRDRGNTEAFF. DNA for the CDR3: TGTGCCATCAGTGAGCTCCCCCGGGACAGGGGGAACACTGAAGCTTTCTTT.

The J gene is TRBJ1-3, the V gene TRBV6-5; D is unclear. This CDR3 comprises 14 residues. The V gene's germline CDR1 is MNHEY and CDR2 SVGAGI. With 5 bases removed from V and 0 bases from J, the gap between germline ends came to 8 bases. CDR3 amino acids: CASSGAYSGNTIYF. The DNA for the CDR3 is TGTGCCAGCAGTGGTGCTTACTCTGGAAACACCATATATTTT.

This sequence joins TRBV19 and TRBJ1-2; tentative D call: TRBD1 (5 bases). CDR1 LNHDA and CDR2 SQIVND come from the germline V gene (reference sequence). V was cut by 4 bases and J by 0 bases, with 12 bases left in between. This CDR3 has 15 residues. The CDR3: CASSNWGGTNYGYTF. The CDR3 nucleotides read TGTGCCAGTAGTAACTGGGGGGGGACTAACTATGGCTACACCTTC.

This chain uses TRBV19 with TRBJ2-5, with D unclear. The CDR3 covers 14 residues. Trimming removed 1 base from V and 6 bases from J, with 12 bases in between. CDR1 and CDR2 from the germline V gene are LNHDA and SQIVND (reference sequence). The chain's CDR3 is CASSIGGTRKTQYF. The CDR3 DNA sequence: TGTGCCAGTAGTATAGGAGGTACCAGGAAGACCCAGTACTTC.

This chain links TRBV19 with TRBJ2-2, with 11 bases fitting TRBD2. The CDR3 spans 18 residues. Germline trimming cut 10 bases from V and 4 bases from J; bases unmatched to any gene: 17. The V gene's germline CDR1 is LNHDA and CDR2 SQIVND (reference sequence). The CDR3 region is CATERWTSGPWGTGELFF. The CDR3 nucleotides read TGTGCCACGGAAAGGTGGACTAGCGGGCCCTGGGGCACCGGGGAGCTGTTTTTT.

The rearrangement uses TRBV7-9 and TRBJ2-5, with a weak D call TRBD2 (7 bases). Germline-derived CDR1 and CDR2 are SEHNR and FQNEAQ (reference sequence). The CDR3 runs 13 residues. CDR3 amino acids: CAGGGRVGETQYF. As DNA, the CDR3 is TGTGCGGGGGGGGGCCGGGTAGGAGAGACCCAGTACTTC.

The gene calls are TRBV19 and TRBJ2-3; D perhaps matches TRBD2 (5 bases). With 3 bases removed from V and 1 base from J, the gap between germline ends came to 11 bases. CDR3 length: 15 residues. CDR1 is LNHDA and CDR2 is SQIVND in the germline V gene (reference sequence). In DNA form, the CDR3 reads TGTGCCAGTAGTATGAGGCGGGTCCGCACAGATACGCAGTATTTT. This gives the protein CASSMRRVRTDTQYF. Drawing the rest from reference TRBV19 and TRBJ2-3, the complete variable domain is DGGITQSPKYLFRKEGQNVTLSCEQNLNHDAMYWYRQDPGQGLRLIYYSQIVNDFQKGDIAEGYSVSREKKESFPLTVTSAQKNPTAFYLCASSMRRVRTDTQYFGPGTRLTVL.

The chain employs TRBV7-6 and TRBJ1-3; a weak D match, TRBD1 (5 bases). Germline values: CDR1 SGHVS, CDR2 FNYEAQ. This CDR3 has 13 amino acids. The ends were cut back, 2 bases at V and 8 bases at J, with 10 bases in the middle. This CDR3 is CASSLSGWDTIYF. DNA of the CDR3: TGTGCCAGCAGCTTATCAGGGTGGGACACCATATATTTT.